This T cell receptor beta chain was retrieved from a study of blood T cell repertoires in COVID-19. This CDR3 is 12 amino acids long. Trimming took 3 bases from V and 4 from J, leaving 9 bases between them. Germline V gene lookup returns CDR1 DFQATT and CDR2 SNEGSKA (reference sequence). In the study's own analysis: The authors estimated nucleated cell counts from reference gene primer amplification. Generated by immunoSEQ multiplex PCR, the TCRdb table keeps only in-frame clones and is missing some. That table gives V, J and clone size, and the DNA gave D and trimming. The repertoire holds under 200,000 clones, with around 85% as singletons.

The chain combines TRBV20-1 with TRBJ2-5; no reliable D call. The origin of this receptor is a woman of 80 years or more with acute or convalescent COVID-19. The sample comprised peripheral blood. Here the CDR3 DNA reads TGCAGTGCTAGTCCGCGAGTAGAGACCCAGTACTTC. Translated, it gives CSASPRVETQYF.